A single TCR beta chain is shown here with its context. The target of this receptor is not known. No quality values exist for individual bases; no much larger clone is one base distant. Library preparation was by the immunoSEQ multiplex PCR assay. For the original study's pipeline: A statistical classification framework was built to diagnose cytomegalovirus status from the catalog of TCR beta chain sequences. TCRdb holds this immuneACCESS table with in-frame rearrangements only. Some clones are missing; in checked studies, unresolved V genes explain under half, and the rest has no known cause. The DNA was the basis for D and trimming; V, J and clone size are from that table. This sample comprises approximately 65,000 clones, over 90% of them detected only once. The ten biggest clones cover 1% of the sample. Counted from cysteine to phenylalanine, this CDR3 has 16 amino acids. CDR3 DNA only is kept here, 48 bases in frame from base 1. The germline V gene yields MDHEN for CDR1 and SYDVKM for CDR2. Trimming accounts for 5 bases at V and 6 bases at J, while the number of junction bases matched to no gene is 10.

This sample stems from a study of cytomegalovirus exposure and HLA in healthy donors (dated by TCRdb to 2015 to 2018). Some background on the complete study: The roughly 700 repertoires of the first cohort and the 120 validation repertoires were produced on the same platform, according to a later analysis. The study was designed to test whether signatures of past pathogen exposure could be identified by cataloging public T cell receptors. To predict cytomegalovirus infection status, the study combined high-throughput TCR immunosequencing, statistical association of individual TCRs with disease status, and machine learning. A separate validation cohort of roughly 130 different subjects was used in addition to the 666-subject first cohort.

Study-wide findings and limitations: The classifier was reported to diagnose cytomegalovirus status with high specificity and sensitivity in both the original cohort and the validation cohort. Subsequent analysis determined that TCRs grouped into clusters in the first cohort also showed a tendency toward co-occurrence across the 120 or so validation repertoires, and 90% to 95% of cluster scores exceeded 0. Most TCR sequences were seen in very few donors, while some public TCRs were found in many individuals. According to the authors, the approach could potentially be generalized to other disease states and immunological phenotypes. A total of about 150 TCR beta chains were listed by the study as associated with cytomegalovirus. A few of the identified cytomegalovirus-associated TCR beta chains were confirmed in vitro to be specific for cytomegalovirus antigens. A later analysis had no HLA typing for the validation cohort, so co-occurrence there was scored across all 120 repertoires.

Separate from the roughly 650-subject first cohort, the validation cohort of 90 to 150 subjects was the group to which the donors belonged. Recombination joined TRBV28 with TRBJ1-5, and TRBD1 aligns with 10 junction nucleotides. The TCR was taken from a woman younger than 30 in good health and CMV-seronegative. Source material: PBMCs. The CDR3: CASSGTGTGAGQPQHF. The DNA is as follows: TGTGCCAGCAGTGGAACCGGGACAGGGGCGGGTCAGCCCCAGCATTTT.